Below are 10 T cell receptor beta chains sequenced from a single sample in a study of identical twins. TCRdb analysed the 5' RACE reads with MiXCR anew, one entry per CDR3 protein. Of roughly 350,000 distinct CDR3 sequences in the sample, 9% to 15% were seen once. In addition, the sample was reused for a study of yellow fever vaccine responses in identical twins.

The sequenced sample consisted of CD8+ T cells sorted from blood. All receptors derive from a woman aged 18-29 years in good health.

This clonotype came up a few times. This sequence joins TRBV5-5 and TRBJ1-1, with a possible D match to TRBD1 (6 bases). This CDR3 is built from 15 residues. The germline V gene encodes CDR1 SGHKS and CDR2 YYEKEE (reference sequence). The V end lost 2 bases, the J end lost 1 base, and 12 bases lay between the germline ends. CDR3 in amino acids: CASSFETGTNTEAFF. CDR3 nucleotides: TGTGCCAGCAGCTTTGAAACAGGGACGAACACTGAAGCTTTCTTT.

This clonotype has at least ten counts. The chain joins TRBV27 to TRBJ1-2; D call uncertain. Trimming pared 2 bases from V and 4 bases from J, leaving 11 bases between. The germline V gene has CDR1 MNHEY and CDR2 SMNVEV (reference sequence). The CDR3 is 14 amino acids. The CDR3, as DNA: TGTGCCAGCAGTTTACGGCCCCCCAGCTATGGCTACACCTTC. It is translated as CASSLRPPSYGYTF.

This clonotype has more than one count but fewer than ten. The gene calls are TRBV5-1 and TRBJ1-1; D is unclear. Per the germline V gene, CDR1 is SGHRS and CDR2 is YFSETQ. The V and J ends lost 0 bases and 5 bases respectively, with 11 bases between them. CDR3 size: 14 residues. The CDR3 is CASSLEGSGTEAFF. The CDR3, as DNA: TGCGCCAGCAGCTTGGAGGGCTCTGGGACTGAAGCTTTCTTT.

The rearrangement uses TRBV20-1 and TRBJ2-6; the D is unclear. Germline V gene sequence: CDR1 DFQATT, CDR2 SNEGSKA (reference sequence). Trimming stripped 6 bases from V and 4 bases from J, with 19 bases between. CDR3 length: 16 amino acids. CDR3 bases: TGCAGTGCAAGTAGCCCGGTTCTCTCCGGGGCCAACGTCCTGACTTTC. Its translation: CSASSPVLSGANVLTF.

This clonotype was observed a few times. In DNA, the CDR3 is TGTGCCAGCAGCTTAGCTTTGGGACTAGCGGACTTAAGGCAGTACTTC. It is translated as CASSLALGLADLRQYF. The gene calls are TRBV13 and TRBJ2-7; 11 bases fit TRBD2. The length of the CDR3 is 16 residues. The ends lost 1 base at V and 9 bases at J; junction bases unmatched: 11. Germline V lookup: CDR1 PRHDT, CDR2 FYEKMQ (reference sequence).

The chain is built from TRBV12-3 or TRBV12-4 and TRBJ2-5; 8 bases line up with TRBD2. J was trimmed by 0 bases and V by 7 bases; bases with no gene match: 4. This CDR3 region has 14 residues. The CDR3 loop reads CASTGGADQETQYF. The CDR3 nucleotides are TGTGCCAGCACCGGGGGGGCAGACCAAGAGACCCAGTACTTC.

This clonotype showed up just a few times. Sequence at one end of the junction differs from germline and may be a read error. The chain uses TRBV7-8 and TRBJ2-7; perhaps TRBD2 as D (5 bases). The CDR3 loop spans 11 amino acids. Germline-derived CDR1 and CDR2 are SGHVS and FQNEAQ. CDR3 residues: CASSGSGDYGF. The CDR3 region has the DNA TGTGCCAGCAGCGGGTCGGGCGACTACGGCTTC.

This clonotype was recorded a few times. This chain uses TRBV6-4 with TRBJ1-1; possible D gene TRBD1, 6 bases. The CDR3 sequence is 14 residues long. Looked up from germline, CDR1 is MRHNA and CDR2 is SNTAGT. V lost 3 bases and J 6 bases, leaving 14 bases between the germline ends. CDR3 residues: CASSEDPGVAEAFF. CDR3 nucleotide sequence: TGTGCCAGCAGTGAAGACCCAGGGGTTGCTGAAGCTTTCTTT.

This clonotype was recorded at least ten times. This sequence joins TRBV27 and TRBJ1-2, with 10 bases lining up with TRBD1. The CDR3 contains 15 residues. V lost 2 bases and J lost 4; bases outside the gene matches: 4. CDR1 and CDR2 from the germline V gene are MNHEY and SMNVEV (reference sequence). CDR3 bases: TGTGCCAGCAGTTTAGACAGGGGGCGGTTCTATGGCTACACCTTC. Translation: CASSLDRGRFYGYTF.

This clonotype was seen repeatedly, ten times or more. The CDR3 region has the DNA TGTGCCAGCAGCCCTCGGGACAGGGAATACGAGCAGTACTTC. The encoded protein is CASSPRDREYEQYF. J is TRBJ2-7 and V is TRBV9; 9 nucleotides match TRBD1. The CDR3 is 14 residues long. J gave up 4 bases and V 4 bases, and 6 bases lay outside the gene matches. Germline lookup yields CDR1 SGDLS and CDR2 YYNGEE. The entire variable domain, with the rest obtained from reference TRBV9 and TRBJ2-7, is as follows: DSGVTQTPKHLITATGQRVTLRCSPRSGDLSVYWYQQSLDQGLQFLIQYYNGEERAKGNILERFSAQQFPDLHSELNLSSLELGDSALYFCASSPRDREYEQYFGPGTRLTVT.